This passage covers 25 T cell receptor beta chains from one sample sequenced in a study of blood T cells in healthy people across ages. A second PCR of 7 to 11 cycles used a sample-barcoded 5' primer and a J-beta primer mix. TCRdb called the 5' RACE reads again in MiXCR, with one record for every CDR3 protein. The data contain about 1.4 million distinct CDR3 sequences, approximately 59% of them singletons. The sequenced sample consisted of blood. The receptors were gathered from a man aged 18 to 29 in good health.

The chain recombines TRBV12-5 with TRBJ1-1; D uncertain. The CDR3 consists of 12 residues. Trimming left V 1 base short and J 11 bases short, with 11 bases between. Germline CDR1 and CDR2: LGHNT and FRNRAP. The DNA of the CDR3 is TGTGCTAGTGGTTTGGACAATTATTCGGCTTTCTTT. It encodes CASGLDNYSAFF. The whole variable domain, filled in from reference TRBV12-5 and TRBJ1-1, reads DARVTQTPRHKVTEMGQEVTMRCQPILGHNTVFWYRQTMMQGLELLAYFRNRAPLDDSGMPKDRFSAEMPDATLATLKIQPSEPRDSAVYFCASGLDNYSAFFGQGTRLTVV.

V gene TRBV6-5 combines with J gene TRBJ1-4; TRBD1 is a possible D gene (6 bases). Germline lookup yields CDR1 MNHEY and CDR2 SVGAGI. V was trimmed by 2 bases and J by 7 bases, leaving 14 bases between them. The CDR3 loop spans 15 amino acids. This chain's CDR3 is CASSYAGGGIEKLFF. CDR3 nucleotides: TGTGCCAGCAGTTACGCCGGAGGGGGGATTGAAAAACTGTTTTTT.

This CDR3 reads CAAGIIRGETQYF. CDR3 coding DNA: TGTGCCGCAGGGATTATTCGGGGAGAGACCCAGTACTTC. The chain employs TRBV6-6 and TRBJ2-5; D may match TRBD1 or TRBD2 (5 bases each). Germline V gene data show CDR1 as MNHNY and CDR2 as SVGAGI (reference sequence). The CDR3 is made up of 13 amino acids. The ends were cut back, 11 bases at V and 4 bases at J, with 17 bases in the middle.

This clonotype was detected only once. The chain combines TRBV2 with TRBJ2-7; 11 bases line up with TRBD2. This CDR3 spans 17 amino acids. The germline CDR1 and CDR2 sequences are SNHLY and FYNNEI. The J segment lost 0 bases and the V segment lost 3 bases, leaving 7 bases of the junction unmatched. CDR3 nucleotide sequence: TGTGCCAGCAGTGACACGAAGGGACTAGCGGACTCCTACGAGCAGTACTTC. It specifies CASSDTKGLADSYEQYF.

V is TRBV2 and J is TRBJ2-5, with unresolved D. Matching the DNA end better, TRBJ2-7 makes the J call doubtful. Germline CDR1 is SNHLY and CDR2 is FYNNEI. The CDR3 is made up of 15 amino acids. In DNA form, the CDR3 reads TGTGCCAGCAGTGAAGAGGGTCTTCTGACCCACGAGCAGTACTTC. Translating gives CASSEEGLLTHEQYF.

The rearrangement joins TRBV6-5 to TRBJ2-7; 12 nucleotides align to TRBD1. Losses at the gene ends were 2 bases for V and 6 bases for J; bases not matched to a gene: 5. This CDR3 region has 15 residues. The germline V gene encodes CDR1 MNHEY and CDR2 SVGAGI. The CDR3 protein is CASSYAGTGGSEQYF. The CDR3 DNA sequence: TGTGCCAGCAGTTACGCCGGGACAGGGGGCAGCGAGCAGTACTTC.

The rearrangement uses TRBV27 and TRBJ1-2; maybe TRBD1 (5 bases). Trimming removed 0 bases from V and 4 bases from J, with 9 bases in between. The CDR3 consists of 14 residues. CDR1 and CDR2 (germline): MNHEY, SMNVEV (reference sequence). This CDR3 is CASSLSVTAYGYTF. DNA for the CDR3: TGTGCCAGCAGTTTATCGGTGACAGCCTATGGCTACACCTTC.

The gene calls are TRBV6-1 and TRBJ2-5, with 8 bases matching TRBD1. The end of the DNA fits TRBJ2-7 better, so the J call may be wrong. Germline assignment: CDR1 MNHNS and CDR2 SASEGT. The CDR3 loop spans 15 amino acids. The CDR3 loop reads CASSDGGQGAYEQYF. The CDR3 bases are TGTGCCAGCAGTGATGGCGGCCAGGGGGCGTACGAGCAGTACTTC.

On this clonotype itself: Its ends do not fully match the called genes, so a read error is possible. This chain connects TRBV20-1 to TRBJ2-3; 11 bases line up with TRBD2. CDR1 is DFQATT, CDR2 SNEGSKA, per germline (reference sequence). The CDR3 length is 14 residues. In nucleotides, the CDR3 is TGCAGTGCTGGTAGCGGGGGGGACGCAGATACGGAGTATTTT. Translated, it gives CSAGSGGDADTEYF.

This clonotype was detected only a few times. The chain links TRBV7-9 to TRBJ2-1, with 8 bases lining up with TRBD1. V trimming: 7 bases; J trimming: 9 bases; junction bases outside the gene matches: 11. This CDR3 spans 14 amino acids. Germline CDR1 reads SEHNR; CDR2 reads FQNEAQ (reference sequence). CDR3 coding DNA: TGTGCCAGCAATTGGCAGGGGGCTGAGGGTGAGCAGTTCTTC. It is translated as CASNWQGAEGEQFF.

The J gene is TRBJ2-1, the V gene TRBV11-2, with 15 bases that match TRBD2. The CDR3 is made up of 19 amino acids. Per the germline V gene, CDR1 is SGHAT and CDR2 is FQNNGV. The V gene end was trimmed by 1 base and the J gene end by 5 bases; junction bases not matched to a gene: 9. The CDR3 DNA is TGTGCCAGCAGCTTAGTTTGGGGGACTAGCGGGAGGTGGGACAATGAGCAGTTCTTC. Encoded protein: CASSLVWGTSGRWDNEQFF.

The chain links TRBV27 to TRBJ2-1; 11 positions agree with TRBD2. Germline CDR1 is MNHEY and CDR2 is SMNVEV (reference sequence). The J segment lost 10 bases and the V segment lost 2 bases, leaving 7 bases of the junction unmatched. The CDR3 extends over 15 amino acids. The CDR3: CASSLSGLAGHEQFF. As DNA, the CDR3 is TGTGCCAGCAGTTTAAGCGGACTAGCGGGCCACGAGCAGTTCTTC.

A few counts support this clonotype. The V and J genes are TRBV20-1 and TRBJ2-5; D remains unclear. The last part of the DNA fits TRBJ2-7 better; the J call may be wrong. This CDR3 is 13 amino acids long. The germline V gene encodes CDR1 DFQATT and CDR2 SNEGSKA (reference sequence). This chain's CDR3 is CSAYGQNTNEQYF. The CDR3 nucleotides read TGCAGTGCTTACGGTCAAAATACTAACGAGCAGTACTTC.

The chain recombines TRBV10-3 with TRBJ2-3; D remains unclear. V lost 4 bases and J 1 base, leaving 9 bases between the germline ends. From germline, CDR1 is ENHRY and CDR2 SYGVKD. This CDR3 region has 14 residues. The CDR3 DNA follows: TGTGCCATCAGTGGAACCCAGGGCACAGATACGCAGTATTTT. Residues: CAISGTQGTDTQYF.

About this clonotype: The junction and the germline gene differ at one end; a read error may be behind it. The rearrangement links TRBV4-1 to TRBJ2-3; D is ambiguous. The CDR3 is 15 residues long. Germline CDR1 reads MGHRA; CDR2 reads YSYEKL. Here the CDR3 reads CPSSHFQRNTDTQYF. Written as DNA, the CDR3 is TGCCCCAGCAGCCATTTCCAGCGTAACACAGATACGCAGTATTTT.

The chain combines TRBV4-3 with TRBJ2-1; the match to TRBD1 covers 8 bases. The V gene end was trimmed by 1 base and the J gene end by 2 bases; junction bases not matched to a gene: 13. Germline V lookup: CDR1 LGHNA, CDR2 YSLEER. This CDR3 is built from 19 residues. CDR3 in DNA: TGCGCCAGCAGCCAAGGTGGCTTACAGGGGGTTGGCCCCTACAATGAGCAGTTCTTC. Translating gives CASSQGGLQGVGPYNEQFF.

The CDR3 sequence is CASSHPGSGPYEQYF. For the CDR3, the DNA is TGTGCCAGCAGCCACCCGGGTAGCGGACCCTACGAGCAGTACTTC. The chain recombines TRBV3-1 with TRBJ2-7; D is perhaps TRBD2 (6 bases). V was clipped by 3 bases and J by 2 bases, with 14 bases between them. There are 15 residues in the CDR3. CDR1 and CDR2 (germline): LGHDT, YNNKEL (reference sequence).

The V and J genes are TRBV9 and TRBJ1-1; D unresolved. V lost 3 bases and J 1 base, leaving 10 bases between the germline ends. The germline CDR1 and CDR2 sequences are SGDLS and YYNGEE. The CDR3 is 14 residues long. CDR3 loop: CASSEGDTNTEAFF. The CDR3 nucleotides are TGTGCCAGCAGCGAGGGCGACACGAACACTGAAGCTTTCTTT.

V usage is TRBV4-2 and J usage is TRBJ1-1, with D hard to call. V lost 11 bases to trimming and J lost 0 bases, with 10 bases between them. Germline V lookup: CDR1 LGHNA, CDR2 YNFKEQ. There are 12 residues in the CDR3. For the CDR3, the DNA is TGTGCCTCAAGGGAGATGAACACTGAAGCTTTCTTT. This codes for CASREMNTEAFF.

This clonotype has just a few counts. The gene calls are TRBV5-1 and TRBJ2-5, with 8 bases matching TRBD1. The V gene's germline CDR1 is SGHRS and CDR2 YFSETQ. CDR3 length equals 15 residues. V lost 1 base to trimming and J lost 2 bases; unmatched junction nucleotides: 4. CDR3 coding DNA: TGCGCCAGCAGCTTGATAACAGGGGGGCAAGAGACCCAGTACTTC. It is translated as CASSLITGGQETQYF.

The CDR3 bases are TGCGCCAGCAGCTCCCAGACAGGGTCTAATGAAAAACTGTTTTTT. Its translation: CASSSQTGSNEKLFF. The V gene is TRBV5-1, the J gene TRBJ1-4; TRBD1 matches at 7 bases. In germline, CDR1 is SGHRS, CDR2 YFSETQ. The length of the CDR3 is 15 residues. V lost 3 bases, J lost 3 bases, and 5 bases stayed unmatched.

This clonotype was counted between two and nine times. V gene TRBV7-2 combines with J gene TRBJ2-2; D is unclear. Germline-derived CDR1 and CDR2 are SGHTA and FQGNSA. The CDR3 totals 16 residues. With 5 bases removed from V and 3 bases from J, the gap between germline ends came to 16 bases. The CDR3 DNA reads as TGTGCCAGCAGCCCTCCCGCGGCTAGAGACACCGGGGAGCTGTTTTTT. Amino acid sequence: CASSPPAARDTGELFF.

The genes are TRBV12-3 or TRBV12-4 and TRBJ2-1, with D maybe TRBD2 (5 bases). This CDR3 region has 16 residues. V was shortened by 7 bases and J by 3 bases, with 19 bases between the two germline ends. The CDR3 DNA is TGTGCCAGCATCCCCGATTGGGGAGCAGACTACAATGAGCAGTTCTTC. It encodes CASIPDWGADYNEQFF.

The chain employs TRBV6-5 and TRBJ2-3, with 11 bases fitting TRBD2. There are 16 residues in the CDR3. The V segment lost 5 bases and the J segment 6 bases; nucleotides outside the gene matches: 10. In germline, CDR1 is MNHEY, CDR2 SVGAGI. As DNA, the CDR3 is TGTGCCAGCAGTAGGGGGTCTAGCGGGGGGTTGGATACGCAGTATTTT. Translation: CASSRGSSGGLDTQYF.

V and J are TRBV4-2 and TRBJ2-7; TRBD2 agrees at 7 bases. The DNA end lines up better with TRBJ2-5; the J call may be wrong. Germline V gene lookup returns CDR1 LGHNA and CDR2 YNFKEQ. The CDR3 loop spans 15 amino acids. The CDR3 DNA reads as TGTGCCAGCAGCCCCCCGGGACTACCGGGAGAGACCCAGTACTTC. Amino acids: CASSPPGLPGETQYF.